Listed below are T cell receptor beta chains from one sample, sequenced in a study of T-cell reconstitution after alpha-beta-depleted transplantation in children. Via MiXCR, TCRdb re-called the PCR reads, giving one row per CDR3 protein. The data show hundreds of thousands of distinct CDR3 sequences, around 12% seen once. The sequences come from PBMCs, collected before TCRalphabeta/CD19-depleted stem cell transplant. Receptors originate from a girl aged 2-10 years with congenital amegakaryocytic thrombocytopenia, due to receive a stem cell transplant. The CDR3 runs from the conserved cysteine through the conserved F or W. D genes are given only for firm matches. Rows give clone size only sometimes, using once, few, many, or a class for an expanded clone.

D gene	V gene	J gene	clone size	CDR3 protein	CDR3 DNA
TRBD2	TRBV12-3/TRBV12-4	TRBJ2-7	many	CASSLQPSGSSYEQYF	TGTGCCAGCAGTTTACAGCCTAGCGGGAGTTCCTACGAGCAGTACTTC
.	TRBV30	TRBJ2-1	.	CAWSVGDNEQFF	TGTGCCTGGAGTGTGGGCGATAATGAGCAGTTCTTC
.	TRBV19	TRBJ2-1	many	CASNPMWRSSYNEQFF	TGTGCCAGTAACCCAATGTGGAGGAGCTCCTACAATGAGCAGTTCTTC
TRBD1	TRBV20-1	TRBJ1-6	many	CSARQDRGSSYNSPLHF	TGCAGTGCTAGACAGGACAGGGGGAGCTCCTATAATTCACCCCTCCACTTT
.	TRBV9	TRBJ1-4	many	CASSVTGGDEKLFF	TGTGCCAGCAGCGTGACAGGAGGTGATGAAAAACTGTTTTTT
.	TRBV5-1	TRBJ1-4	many	CASSPSDGNWDEKLFF	TGCGCCAGCAGCCCTTCCGATGGAAACTGGGACGAAAAACTGTTTTTT
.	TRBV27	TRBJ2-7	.	CATRFGYEQYF	TGTGCCACCCGCTTCGGGTACGAGCAGTACTTC
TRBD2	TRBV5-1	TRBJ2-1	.	CASSLVTSGMTSYNEQFF	TGCGCCAGCAGCTTGGTGACTAGCGGGATGACCTCCTACAATGAGCAGTTCTTC
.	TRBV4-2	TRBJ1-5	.	CASSQDGGRRQPQHF	TGTGCCAGCAGCCAAGATGGGGGGCGACGTCAGCCCCAGCATTTT
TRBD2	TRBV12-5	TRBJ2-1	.	CASGRGGDNEQFF	TGTGCTAGTGGCCGCGGGGGGGACAATGAGCAGTTCTTC
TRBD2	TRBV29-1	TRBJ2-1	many	CSSRIAGGGGEQFF	TGCAGCTCCCGGATAGCGGGGGGTGGTGGGGAGCAGTTCTTC
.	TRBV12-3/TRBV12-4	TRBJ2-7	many	CASSLNDGGAYEQYF	TGTGCCAGCAGTTTGAATGATGGTGGCGCCTACGAGCAGTACTTC
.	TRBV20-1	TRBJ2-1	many	CSAKTSGSSYNEQFF	TGCAGTGCTAAAACAAGCGGAAGCTCCTACAATGAGCAGTTCTTC
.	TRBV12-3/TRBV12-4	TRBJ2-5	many	CASSGDSRGETQYF	TGTGCCAGCAGTGGGGACTCACGGGGAGAGACCCAGTACTTC
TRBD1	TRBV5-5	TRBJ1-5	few	CASSLGGTGGDGNQPQHF	TGTGCCAGCAGCTTGGGGGGGACAGGGGGCGATGGCAATCAGCCCCAGCATTTT
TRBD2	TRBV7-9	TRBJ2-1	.	CASSFSSGSHNEQFF	TGTGCCAGCAGCTTCTCTAGCGGGAGCCACAATGAGCAGTTCTTC
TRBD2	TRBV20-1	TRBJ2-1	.	CSAWTSGTHEQFF	TGCAGTGCTTGGACTAGCGGAACCCATGAGCAGTTCTTC
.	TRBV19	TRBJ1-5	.	CASSMGASEPQHF	TGTGCCAGTAGTATGGGGGCGTCGGAGCCCCAGCATTTT
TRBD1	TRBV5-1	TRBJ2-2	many	CASSLTGDTGELFF	TGCGCCAGCAGCTTGACAGGGGACACCGGGGAGCTGTTTTTT
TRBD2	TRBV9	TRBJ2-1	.	CASSVVTSGLSYNEQFF	TGTGCCAGCAGCGTAGTGACTAGCGGCCTCTCCTACAATGAGCAGTTCTTC
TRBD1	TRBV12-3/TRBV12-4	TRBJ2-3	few	CASSRDRLDTDTQYF	TGTGCCAGCAGCAGGGACAGACTGGACACAGATACGCAGTATTTT
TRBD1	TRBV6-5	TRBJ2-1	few	CASTPGQAFHEQFF	TGTGCCAGCACCCCAGGACAGGCTTTCCATGAGCAGTTCTTC
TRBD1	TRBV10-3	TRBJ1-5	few	CAISFAGTGGYSNQPQHF	TGTGCCATCAGTTTCGCCGGGACAGGGGGATATAGCAATCAGCCCCAGCATTTT
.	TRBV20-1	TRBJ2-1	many	CSASLGPDYWQFF	TGCAGTGCTAGTCTCGGCCCCGACTACTGGCAGTTCTTC
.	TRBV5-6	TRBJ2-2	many	CASSLTRTGELFF	TGTGCCAGCAGCTTAACTAGAACCGGGGAGCTGTTTTTT
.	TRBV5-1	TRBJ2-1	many	CASRGGRSSYNEQFF	TGCGCCAGCAGGGGCGGGCGGAGCTCCTACAATGAGCAGTTCTTC
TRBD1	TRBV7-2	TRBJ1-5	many	CASSEPGGQPQHF	TGTGCCAGCAGCGAGCCAGGGGGCCAGCCCCAGCATTTT
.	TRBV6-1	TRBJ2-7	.	CASGEGPPKDYEQYF	TGTGCCAGCGGTGAGGGGCCCCCAAAGGACTACGAGCAGTACTTC
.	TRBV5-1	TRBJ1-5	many	CASSKAAGQPQHF	TGCGCCAGCAGCAAGGCAGCGGGACAGCCCCAGCATTTT
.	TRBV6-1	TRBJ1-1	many	CASSEVSEAFF	TGTGCCAGCAGTGAAGTCAGTGAAGCTTTCTTT
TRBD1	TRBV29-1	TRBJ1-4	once	CSAGTGGSIEKLFF	TGCAGCGCTGGGACAGGGGGCTCCATCGAAAAACTGTTTTTT
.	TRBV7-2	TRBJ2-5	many	CASSLDFQETQYF	TGTGCCAGCAGCTTAGATTTCCAAGAGACCCAGTACTTC
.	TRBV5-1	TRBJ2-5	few	CASSPQPRDPGSQETQYF	TGCGCCAGCAGCCCTCAACCACGGGACCCCGGGAGTCAAGAGACCCAGTACTTC
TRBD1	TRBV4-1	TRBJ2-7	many	CASSQGGQLTYEQYF	TGCGCCAGCAGCCAAGGGGGACAGTTAACCTACGAGCAGTACTTC
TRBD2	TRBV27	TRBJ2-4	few	CASSLGGSGLAKNIQYF	TGTGCCAGCAGTTTAGGCGGTAGCGGGCTAGCCAAAAACATTCAGTACTTC
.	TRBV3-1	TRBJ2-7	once	CASSPTGPPYEQYF	TGTGCCAGCAGCCCCACCGGGCCCCCCTACGAGCAGTACTTC
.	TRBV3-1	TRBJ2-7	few	CASRPGERGNYEQYF	TGTGCCAGCAGACCCGGGGAACGGGGAAACTACGAGCAGTACTTC
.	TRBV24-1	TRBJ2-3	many	CATSDLPDSNHRTDTQYF	TGTGCCACCAGTGATTTGCCCGACAGCAATCATCGCACAGATACGCAGTATTTT
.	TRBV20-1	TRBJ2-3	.	CSVIGGLGTDTQYF	TGCAGTGTAATAGGCGGTTTGGGCACAGATACGCAGTATTTT
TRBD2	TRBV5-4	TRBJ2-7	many	CASSLGGGGSYEQYF	TGTGCCAGCAGCTTGGGTGGCGGGGGGAGTTACGAGCAGTACTTC
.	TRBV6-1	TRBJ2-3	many	CASSQWGWAPSTDTQYF	TGTGCCAGCAGTCAGTGGGGTTGGGCCCCTAGCACAGATACGCAGTATTTT
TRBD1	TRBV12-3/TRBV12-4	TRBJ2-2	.	CASSSWTGGAGELFF	TGTGCCAGCAGTTCTTGGACAGGGGGGGCCGGGGAGCTGTTTTTT
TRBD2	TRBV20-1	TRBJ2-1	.	CSAAPGLAAPYNEQFF	TGCAGTGCGGCCCCGGGACTAGCGGCTCCCTACAATGAGCAGTTCTTC
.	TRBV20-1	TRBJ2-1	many	CSALNGPMRFF	TGCAGTGCCCTAAACGGCCCCATGCGTTTCTTC
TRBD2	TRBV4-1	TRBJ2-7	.	CASSLRQAGEDLNYEQYF	TGCGCCAGCAGCCTAAGGCAAGCGGGAGAGGATCTGAACTACGAGCAGTACTTC
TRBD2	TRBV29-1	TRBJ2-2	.	CSVEEGRGGSQTGELFF	TGCAGCGTTGAAGAGGGAAGGGGCGGGAGTCAAACCGGGGAGCTGTTTTTT
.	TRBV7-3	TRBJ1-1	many	CASSPSFSSPTEAFF	TGTGCCAGCAGCCCTTCGTTTTCGTCCCCCACTGAAGCTTTCTTT